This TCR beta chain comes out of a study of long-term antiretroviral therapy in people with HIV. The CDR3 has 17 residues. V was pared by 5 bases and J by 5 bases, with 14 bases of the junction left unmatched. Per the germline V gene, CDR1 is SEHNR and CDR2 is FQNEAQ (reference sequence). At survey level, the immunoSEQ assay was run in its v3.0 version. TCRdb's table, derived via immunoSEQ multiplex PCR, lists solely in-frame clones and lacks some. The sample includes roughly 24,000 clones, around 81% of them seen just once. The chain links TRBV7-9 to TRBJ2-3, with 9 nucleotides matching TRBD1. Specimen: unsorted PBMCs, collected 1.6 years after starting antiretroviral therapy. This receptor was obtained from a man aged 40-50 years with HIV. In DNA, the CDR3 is TGTGCCAGCAGCAGCCAACCTCCGGCGGGACAGGGAGATACGCAGTATTTT. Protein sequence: CASSSQPPAGQGDTQYF.